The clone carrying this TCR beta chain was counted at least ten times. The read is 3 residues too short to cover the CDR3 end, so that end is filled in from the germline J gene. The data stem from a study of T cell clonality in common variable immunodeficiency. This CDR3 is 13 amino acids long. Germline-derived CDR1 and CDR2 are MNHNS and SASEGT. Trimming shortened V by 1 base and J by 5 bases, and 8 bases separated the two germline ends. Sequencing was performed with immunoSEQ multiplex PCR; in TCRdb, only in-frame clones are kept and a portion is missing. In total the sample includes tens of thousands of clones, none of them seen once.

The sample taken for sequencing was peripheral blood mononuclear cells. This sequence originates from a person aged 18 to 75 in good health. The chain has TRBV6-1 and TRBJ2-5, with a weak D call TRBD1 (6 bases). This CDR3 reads CASSEVRGETQYF. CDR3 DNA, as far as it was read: TGTGCCAGCAGTGAAGTGAGGGGGGAGACC.